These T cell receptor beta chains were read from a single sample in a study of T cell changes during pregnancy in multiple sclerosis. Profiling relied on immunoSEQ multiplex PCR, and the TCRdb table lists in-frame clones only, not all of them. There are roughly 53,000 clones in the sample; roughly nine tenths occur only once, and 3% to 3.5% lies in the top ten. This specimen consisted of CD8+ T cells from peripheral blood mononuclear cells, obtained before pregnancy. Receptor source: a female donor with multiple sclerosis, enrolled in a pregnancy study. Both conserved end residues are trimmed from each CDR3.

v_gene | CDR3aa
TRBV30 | AWSVSSTEAF
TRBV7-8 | ASSSPGAGVTGELF
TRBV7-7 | ASSPGTLNEKLF
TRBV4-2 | ASSQDLGAPDPDEKLF
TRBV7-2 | ASSLDRGAGRTQY
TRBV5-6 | ASSQPWTGKNSPLH
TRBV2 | ASSESLPSNTEAF
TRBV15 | ATSSVDGYT
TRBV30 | AWSVRQGAGELF
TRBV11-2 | ASSLEDSLGRNTIY
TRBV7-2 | ASTPDRGRYEQY
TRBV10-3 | AIRESSPLYNEQF
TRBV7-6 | ASSHRGGAYEQY
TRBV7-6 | ASSLYQGGGEKLF
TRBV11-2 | ASSLGGEEAF
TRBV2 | ASSTRQNTEAF
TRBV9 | APNRGGGLGNQPQH
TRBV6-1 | ASSDLSAAPSTDTQY
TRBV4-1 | ASSLTPQGVEAF
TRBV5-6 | ASSFGRGTEAF
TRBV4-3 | ASSQVRTTTNINLTDTQY
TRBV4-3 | ASSQGRDSYTYEQY
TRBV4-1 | ASSQERTGEDGYT
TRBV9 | ASSVWERGGIGNEQF
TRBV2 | ASRGQGSNQPQH
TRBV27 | ASGGQGSYNEQF
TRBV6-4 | ASSEGPSDEQF
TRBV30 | AWTPGPAEAF
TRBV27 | ASSLSGGLAGGRGTGELF
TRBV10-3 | AISEGGRGGPGDTQY
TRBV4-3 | ASSQAFSYEQY